This T cell receptor beta chain was sequenced for a study of T cell clonality in common variable immunodeficiency. TCRdb keeps only in-frame clones here, not all; method: immunoSEQ multiplex PCR. Altogether about 47,000 clones were found in the sample, and no singletons occur. This clone was seen a handful of times. Sequencing ends 3 residues short of the CDR3 end; the germline J gene provides the rest. Germline loops: CDR1 SGHRS, CDR2 YFSETQ. V lost 0 bases to trimming and J lost 3 bases; unmatched junction nucleotides: 1. The length of the CDR3 is 14 residues. The TCR originated in a person aged 18-70 years in good health. This sequence joins TRBV5-1 and TRBJ2-7; 9 bases align to TRBD2. The sample was peripheral blood mononuclear cells. The CDR3 reads CASSLVAGDYEQYF. The covered CDR3 bases are TGCGCCAGCAGCTTGGTAGCGGGAGACTACGAG. Drawing the rest from reference TRBV5-1 and TRBJ2-7, the complete variable domain is KAGVTQTPRYLIKTRGQQVTLSCSPISGHRSVSWYQQTPGQGLQFLFEYFSETQRNKGNFPGRFSGRQFSNSRSEMNVSTLELGDSALYLCASSLVAGDYEQYFGPGTRLTVT.